This TCR beta chain came from a study of CD8+CD57+ T cells in acquired aplastic anemia. Germline CDR1 and CDR2: SGDLS and YYNGEE. There are 15 residues in the CDR3. V trimming: 3 bases; J trimming: 5 bases; junction bases outside the gene matches: 9. This clonotype has a handful of counts. The authors sequenced patients whose flow cytometry had shown CD8+CD57+ cell expansion. It was genomic DNA that served as the template for profiling TCR beta VDJ and CDR3. TCRdb re-called the reads with MiXCR, one entry per CDR3 protein. The repertoire holds about 160,000 distinct CDR3 sequences, with about two thirds as singletons.

Sequencing was carried out using sorted CD4+, CD8+, or CD8+CD57+ T cells (not recorded which) from PBMCs. J is TRBJ2-5 and V is TRBV9; 8 bases match TRBD2. The origin of this receptor is a human donor with aplastic anemia. The CDR3 here is CASSAAGTSAETQYF. The CDR3 DNA is TGTGCCAGCAGCGCCGCCGGGACTAGTGCCGAGACCCAGTACTTC.